One sample yielded the 18 T cell receptor beta chains listed below, sequenced in a study of blood T cells in healthy people across ages (dated by TCRdb to between 2015 and 2017). Libraries were made using 5' RACE. Sequenced using an Illumina HiSeq 2500. A second PCR of roughly 7 to 11 cycles was performed with a sample-barcoded 5' primer and a J-beta primer mix. TCRdb reran the public reads through fastp at Q25 and MiXCR, keeping productive beta chains. Merged by CDR3 protein, the rows form single entries marked with the most common genes and DNA. The table for this sample lists 600,000 to 800,000 distinct CDR3 sequences; 52% of them were counted only once. Roughly 13% of the sample is in the top ten clones. The sample was blood. The receptors were gathered from a woman of 80 years or more in good health.

This clonotype was observed many times. The chain has TRBV15 and TRBJ1-2, with 9 bases aligning to TRBD1. This CDR3 region has 14 residues. The ends lost 4 bases at V and 4 bases at J; junction bases unmatched: 4. From germline, CDR1 is LNHNV and CDR2 YYDKDF (reference sequence). CDR3 sequence reads: CATSTGQGLYGYTF. In DNA form, the CDR3 reads TGTGCCACCAGCACCGGACAGGGGCTCTATGGCTACACCTTC.

This clonotype was recorded once. The chain employs TRBV6-5 and TRBJ2-3, with D possibly being TRBD2 (6 bases). Germline assignment: CDR1 MNHEY and CDR2 SVGAGI. The V gene lost 2 bases and the J gene lost 5 bases, with 14 bases spanning the gap. The CDR3 is 15 residues long. The DNA for the CDR3 is TGTGCCAGCAGTTACGATGCGGGACGGGTAGATACGCAGTATTTT. Protein: CASSYDAGRVDTQYF.

This clonotype was counted once. The CDR3 here is CASALKRGKGSGNTEAFF. The CDR3 DNA reads as TGTGCCAGCGCACTTAAAAGGGGAAAAGGGTCCGGTAACACTGAAGCTTTCTTT. V usage is TRBV18 and J usage is TRBJ1-1; TRBD1 is a possible D gene (5 bases). Looked up from germline, CDR1 is KGHSH and CDR2 is LQKENI. Trimming stripped 8 bases from V and 2 bases from J, with 27 bases between. This CDR3 has 18 amino acids.

The CDR3 region has the DNA TGTGCCAGTAGGGGAAGCTCCGGGACGGGGAGATATGGCTACACCTTC. This gives the protein CASRGSSGTGRYGYTF. The chain couples TRBV25-1 to TRBJ1-2, with D possibly matching TRBD1 (5 bases). V gave up 9 bases and J gave up 5 bases, with 25 bases separating them. The CDR3 runs to 16 residues. Per germline, CDR1 MGHDK and CDR2 SYGVNS.

On this clonotype: Being one base from a much bigger clone, this may be a read error. V gene TRBV28 combines with J gene TRBJ2-1, with 8 bases aligning to TRBD2. The CDR3 loop spans 11 amino acids. CDR1 MDHEN and CDR2 SYDVKM come from the germline V gene. CDR3 in amino acids: CAGSLGGLAFF. The DNA for the CDR3 is TGTGCCGGCAGTTTGGGTGGACTAGCGTTCTTC.

The table lists this clonotype with many counts. The chain has TRBV15 and TRBJ2-7; the D is unclear. Per germline, CDR1 LNHNV and CDR2 YYDKDF (reference sequence). The CDR3 consists of 12 residues. V lost 3 bases and J lost 4, with 7 bases in between. This CDR3 is CATSRINYEQYF. The DNA of the CDR3 is TGTGCCACCAGCAGGATAAATTACGAGCAGTACTTC.

The chain has TRBV5-6 and TRBJ2-1; 10 nucleotides align to TRBD1. The J call may be mistaken, given a closer DNA end match to TRBJ2-7. This CDR3 has 16 residues. CDR1 and CDR2 from the germline V gene are SGHDT and YYEEEE. The DNA of the CDR3 is TGTGCCAGCAGCTTGGGGACAGGGGGGACCTACAATGAGCAGTACTTC. As protein: CASSLGTGGTYNEQYF.

The chain combines TRBV7-6 with TRBJ2-1; no clear D gene. The ends were cut back, 2 bases at V and 5 bases at J, with 7 bases in the middle. CDR3 size: 13 residues. Per the germline V gene, CDR1 is SGHVS and CDR2 is FNYEAQ. The CDR3 sequence: CASSLRTDNEQFF. The CDR3 bases are TGTGCCAGCAGCTTAAGGACCGACAATGAGCAGTTCTTC. Looking up the rest from reference TRBV7-6 and TRBJ2-1 gives the full variable domain: GAGVSQSPRYKVTKRGQDVALRCDPISGHVSLYWYRQALGQGPEFLTYFNYEAQQDKSGLPNDRFSAERPEGSISTLTIQRTEQRDSAMYRCASSLRTDNEQFFGPGTRLTVL.

This clonotype was counted ten times or more. CDR3 sequence: CASSPHTTGLAGKNIQYF. CDR3 nucleotide sequence: TGTGCCAGCAGCCCACACACCACGGGACTAGCGGGAAAAAACATTCAGTACTTC. The rearrangement links TRBV2 to TRBJ2-4; 13 bases align to TRBD2. The V gene's germline CDR1 is SNHLY and CDR2 FYNNEI. J gave up 4 bases and V 6 bases, and 12 bases lay outside the gene matches. The CDR3 spans 18 residues.

In this sample, this clonotype turned up many times. The chain's CDR3 is CASSLRSYEQYF. CDR3 nucleotides: TGTGCCAGCAGTCTGAGATCCTACGAGCAGTACTTC. J is TRBJ2-7 and V is TRBV12-3 or TRBV12-4, with D uncertain. V lost 5 bases to trimming and J lost 1 base, with 6 bases between them. This CDR3 region has 12 residues.

V usage is TRBV15 and J usage is TRBJ1-2; D remains unclear. Germline V gene data show CDR1 as LNHNV and CDR2 as YYDKDF (reference sequence). Between the trimmed V and J ends, which lost 0 bases and 8 bases, there was a span of 10 bases. The CDR3 spans 13 residues. The CDR3 DNA follows: TGTGCCACCAGCAGAGACCGGACGCCAGGCTACACCTTC. It specifies CATSRDRTPGYTF.

This clonotype was seen repeatedly, ten times or more. The V gene is TRBV5-1, the J gene TRBJ1-1, with a tentative D call TRBD1 (6 bases). Trimming pared 4 bases from V and 3 bases from J, leaving 10 bases between. The length of the CDR3 is 13 residues. Germline values: CDR1 SGHRS, CDR2 YFSETQ. The CDR3 region is CASSPSGDTEAFF. Written as DNA, the CDR3 is TGCGCCAGCAGCCCCTCAGGGGACACTGAAGCTTTCTTT. Full variable domain (remainder filled in from reference TRBV5-1 and TRBJ1-1): KAGVTQTPRYLIKTRGQQVTLSCSPISGHRSVSWYQQTPGQGLQFLFEYFSETQRNKGNFPGRFSGRQFSNSRSEMNVSTLELGDSALYLCASSPSGDTEAFFGQGTRLTVV.

The chain carries TRBV4-1 and TRBJ2-7, with 8 bases matching TRBD1. CDR1 is MGHRA, CDR2 YSYEKL, per germline. The CDR3 covers 15 residues. Trimming cost V 1 base and J 6 bases; bases outside gene matches: 8. The CDR3 loop reads CASSQAGGGVPEQYF. The CDR3 DNA follows: TGCGCCAGCAGCCAAGCAGGGGGCGGGGTCCCCGAGCAGTACTTC.

Of note for this clonotype: One junction end does not reproduce the germline sequence, and a read error may be involved. The CDR3 sequence is CSTSRTGTGELFF. Written as DNA, the CDR3 is TGCAGTACTAGTAGGACGGGCACCGGGGAGCTGTTTTTT. The gene calls are TRBV20-1 and TRBJ2-2; D perhaps matches TRBD2 (5 bases). Germline V gives CDR1 DFQATT, CDR2 SNEGSKA (reference sequence). The CDR3 extends over 13 amino acids.

This clonotype was seen many times. V usage is TRBV6-5 and J usage is TRBJ2-5; D is ambiguous. The CDR3 is 13 amino acids. Trimming took off 2 bases at V and 11 bases at J, with 15 bases between the two ends. The germline CDR1 and CDR2 sequences are MNHEY and SVGAGI. The CDR3 spells CASSYGPLNEQYF. In DNA form, the CDR3 reads TGTGCCAGCAGTTACGGGCCTCTCAATGAGCAGTACTTC.

The table lists this clonotype with many counts. V usage is TRBV9 and J usage is TRBJ2-1; 7 nucleotides agree with TRBD2. V was pared by 4 bases and J by 3 bases, with 4 bases of the junction left unmatched. CDR1 SGDLS and CDR2 YYNGEE come from the germline V gene. This CDR3 is built from 14 residues. The CDR3 is CASSPRTSYNEQFF. Here the CDR3 DNA reads TGTGCCAGCAGCCCCAGGACTAGCTACAATGAGCAGTTCTTC. The whole variable domain, filled in from reference TRBV9 and TRBJ2-1, reads DSGVTQTPKHLITATGQRVTLRCSPRSGDLSVYWYQQSLDQGLQFLIQYYNGEERAKGNILERFSAQQFPDLHSELNLSSLELGDSALYFCASSPRTSYNEQFFGPGTRLTVL.

Turning to this clonotype: At one end the junction does not follow the germline gene, possibly because of a read error. J is TRBJ2-1 and V is TRBV18; the match to TRBD2 covers 10 bases. This CDR3 contains 14 residues. Germline CDR1 is KGHSH and CDR2 is LQKENI. For the CDR3, the DNA is TGTGCCAGTTCACCTAGCGGGAGTGTCGGTGAGCAGTTCTTC. The encoded protein is CASSPSGSVGEQFF.

This clonotype has at least ten counts. The J gene is TRBJ2-6, the V gene TRBV10-3; D perhaps matches TRBD2 (6 bases). CDR3 length: 16 amino acids. Germline V CDR1 and CDR2: ENHRY, SYGVKD. V lost 6 bases and J lost 2, with 14 bases in between. The chain's CDR3 is CAIRDYRLPGANVLTF. The CDR3 region has the DNA TGTGCCATCAGGGACTACAGGCTACCTGGGGCCAACGTCCTGACTTTC.